A single T cell receptor beta chain is shown here with its context. This record comes from a study of molecular identifiers for immune sequencing clone quantification. TCRdb called the PCR reads again in MiXCR, with one record for every CDR3 protein. The sample has 460,000 or so distinct CDR3 sequences, about a fifth seen once. Germline V gives CDR1 KGHDR, CDR2 SFDVKD. The CDR3 length is 13 residues. Deletions cut 1 base from V and 3 bases from J, with 4 bases between. The rearrangement links TRBV24-1 to TRBJ2-3, with D uncertain. The sequencing sample was made of naive CD8+ T cells from blood, with Jurkat cell RNA spiked in. Subset in this sample: FACS-sorted CD8+CD4-CCR7+CD45RA+ naive T cells. The sequence came from a human donor in good health. Some libraries in this study had Jurkat cell RNA spiked in. CDR3 coding DNA: TGTGCCACCAGTGATTTAAAAACAGATACGCAGTATTTT. This encodes CATSDLKTDTQYF.